The table lists the clone carrying this TCR beta chain with a few counts. Its antigen is currently unknown. The data derive from a study of OX40 agonist ivuxolimab in advanced cancers. Study-level information: Ivuxolimab, an antibody acting as an agonist of OX40 (CD134), was used to treat patients. Intravenous ivuxolimab was administered to patients every 2 weeks at 0.01 to 10 mg/kg.

Study-level results: No antigen was identified for the clonally expanded peripheral T cells.

Germline V lookup: CDR1 MNHNS, CDR2 SASEGT. The ends lost 3 bases at V and 6 bases at J; junction bases unmatched: 7. The CDR3 consists of 15 residues. The method was immunoSEQ multiplex PCR; TCRdb's version includes in-frame clones alone and lacks a portion of them. In the table there are about 100,000 clones, approximately 87% of which are singletons. The clonotype was recovered from an adult with an advanced solid tumor such as melanoma, head and neck, liver or kidney cancer. The chain couples TRBV6-1 to TRBJ2-3, with 9 bases identical to TRBD2. Material: CD4+ or CD8+ T cells sorted from blood, obtained in a trial of the OX40 agonist ivuxolimab. The chain's CDR3 is CASSDFAGGRDTQYF. DNA of the CDR3: TGTGCCAGCAGTGACTTTGCGGGAGGGCGTGATACGCAGTATTTT.